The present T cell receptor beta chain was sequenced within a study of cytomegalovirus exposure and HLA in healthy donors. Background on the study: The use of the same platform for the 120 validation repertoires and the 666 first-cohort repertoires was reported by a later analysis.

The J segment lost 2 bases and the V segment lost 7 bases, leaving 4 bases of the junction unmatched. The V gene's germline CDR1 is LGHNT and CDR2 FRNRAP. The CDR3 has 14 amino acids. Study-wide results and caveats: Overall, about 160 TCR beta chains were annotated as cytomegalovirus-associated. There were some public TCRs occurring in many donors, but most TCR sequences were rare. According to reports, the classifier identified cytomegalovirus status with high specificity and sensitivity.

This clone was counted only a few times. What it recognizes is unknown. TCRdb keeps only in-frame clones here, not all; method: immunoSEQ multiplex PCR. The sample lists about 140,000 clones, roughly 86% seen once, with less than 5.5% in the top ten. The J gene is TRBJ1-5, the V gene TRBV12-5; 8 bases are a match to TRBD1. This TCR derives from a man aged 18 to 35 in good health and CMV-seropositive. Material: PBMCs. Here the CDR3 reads CASVGQGGNQPQHF. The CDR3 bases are TGTGCTAGTGTCGGACAGGGAGGCAATCAGCCCCAGCATTTT.